This TCR beta chain was found in a study of Graves' ophthalmopathy and Graves' hyperthyroidism. J gave up 14 bases and V 1 base, and 16 bases lay outside the gene matches. Germline loops: CDR1 LNHNV, CDR2 YYDKDF (reference sequence). CDR3 length equals 16 residues. This clonotype was counted many times. As diagnostic evidence, clinical symptoms, serum thyroxine, TRAb, thyroid ultrasound and orbital computed tomography were relied upon. Someone took the PBMCs out of about 9.7 ml of fresh peripheral blood. The authors amplified TCR beta CDR3 regions from RNA transcripts. Following a first-round RT-PCR that used HTBI primers, a second-round multiplex PCR was carried out. TCRdb independently ran MiXCR on the multiplex PCR reads; one entry per CDR3 protein. This table has about 660,000 distinct CDR3 sequences, about two fifths appearing once.

Sequencing was performed on peripheral blood. The sequence came from an adult man with Graves' ophthalmopathy. The V and J genes are TRBV15 and TRBJ1-4; 7 bases are a match to TRBD1. The DNA of the CDR3 is TGTGCCACCAGCAGAGGCCGACAGGGTCGTCATGGTTGGCTGTTTTTT. Residues: CATSRGRQGRHGWLFF.